Listed below are T cell receptor beta chains from one sample, sequenced in a study of shared T cell receptors in the human thymus. This table comes from immunoSEQ multiplex PCR, and its TCRdb copy is limited to in-frame clones, with some not included. The sample gives about 660,000 clones, roughly 88% of which show up once; about 0.01% is in the top ten. This sample also belongs to another study, concerning human thymus T cells.

Specimen: thymocytes. The receptors were sampled from a boy in the first two years of life with a congenital heart defect. Each CDR3 is given with its conserved first and last residue. The order of the fields is CDR3 protein, CDR3 DNA, J gene, V gene, D gene, clone size. D genes are given only for firm matches. Part of the rows lack a size; the others show once, few, many or a class for expanded clones.

CASIPPPDREYGNTIYF TGTGCCAGCATCCCCCCACCGGACAGGGAGTATGGAAACACCATATATTTT TRBJ1-3 TRBV28 TRBD1 NA
CASSPGGTDTEAFF TGTGCCAGCAGCCCGGGAGGGACGGACACTGAAGCTTTCTTT TRBJ1-1 TRBV7-3 NA NA
CASSHPPSGSTDTQYF TGCGCCAGCAGCCACCCACCTAGCGGGAGCACAGATACGCAGTATTTT TRBJ2-3 TRBV4-1 TRBD2 NA
CASSLAPAGELFF TGTGCCAGTAGCTTAGCCCCCGCCGGGGAGCTGTTTTTT TRBJ2-2 TRBV7-8 NA NA
CASSLAAKGLGETQYF TGTGCCAGCAGCTTAGCGGCAAAGGGGTTGGGGGAGACCCAGTACTTC TRBJ2-5 TRBV7-6 NA once
CASSSRDRGMTDTQYF TGTGCCAGCAGTTCCCGGGACAGGGGGATGACAGATACGCAGTATTTT TRBJ2-3 TRBV27 TRBD1 NA
CASSRGLAGRTDTQYF TGTGCCAGCAGTCGGGGACTAGCGGGACGCACAGATACGCAGTATTTT TRBJ2-3 TRBV28 TRBD2 NA
CAIIRVDTEAFF TGTGCCATCATCAGGGTGGACACTGAAGCTTTCTTT TRBJ1-1 TRBV10-3 NA NA
CSAGGDSYAGELFF TGCAGCGCCGGGGGGGACTCCTACGCCGGGGAGCTGTTTTTT TRBJ2-2 TRBV29-1 TRBD2 NA
CSVERGQGRTEAFF TGCAGCGTTGAAAGGGGACAGGGAAGGACTGAAGCTTTCTTT TRBJ1-1 TRBV29-1 TRBD1 NA
CASSLEPTSGSTNEQFF TGTGCCAGCAGCTTGGAGCCAACTAGCGGGAGTACAAATGAGCAGTTCTTC TRBJ2-1 TRBV5-6 TRBD2 NA
CASSPPLTGGPHNEQFF TGTGCCAGCAGCCCTCCCCTAACGGGAGGGCCACACAATGAGCAGTTCTTC TRBJ2-1 TRBV5-4 TRBD2 NA
CASIDTDNQPQHF TGTGCCAGTATTGACACCGACAATCAGCCCCAGCATTTT TRBJ1-5 TRBV19 NA NA
CASSLGGREHEQFF TGTGCCAGCAGCCTGGGGGGGCGGGAGCATGAGCAGTTCTTC TRBJ2-1 TRBV7-9 NA NA
CASSQGDRGEQYF TGTGCCAGCAGCCAAGGGGACAGGGGCGAGCAGTACTTC TRBJ2-7 TRBV14 TRBD1 NA
CASSPRPPSYEQYF TGTGCCAGCAGCCCGAGACCACCTAGCTACGAGCAGTACTTC TRBJ2-7 TRBV7-2 NA NA
CASSPPGTSGGGPSTDTQYF TGTGCCAGCAGTCCCCCCGGGACTAGCGGGGGGGGCCCTAGCACAGATACGCAGTATTTT TRBJ2-3 TRBV28 TRBD2 NA
CASTRIGGSPSRPLCIQYF TGTGCCAGCACCAGAATCGGCGGGAGCCCCTCTCGACCCCTATGCATTCAGTACTTC TRBJ2-4 TRBV27 TRBD2 NA
CASSYSGQGGEKLFF TGTGCCAGCAGTTATTCCGGACAGGGAGGTGAAAAACTGTTTTTT TRBJ1-4 TRBV6-5 TRBD1 NA
CASSQASRTGELFF TGCGCCAGCAGCCAAGCTAGCCGCACCGGGGAGCTGTTTTTT TRBJ2-2 TRBV4-1 NA NA
CASSWEARANTEAFF TGTGCCAGCAGCTGGGAGGCGAGGGCGAACACTGAAGCTTTCTTT TRBJ1-1 TRBV5-5 NA NA
CASSLSLSRGSSYEQYF TGTGCCAGCAGTTTATCTTTGAGCAGGGGGAGCTCCTACGAGCAGTACTTC TRBJ2-7 TRBV28 TRBD1 NA
CASSESDYPGEQYF TGCGCCAGCAGTGAGTCGGACTACCCCGGCGAGCAGTACTTC TRBJ2-7 TRBV10-2 NA NA
CSVYYALSRDFTDTQYF TGCAGCGTCTACTACGCCTTGTCCCGGGACTTCACAGATACGCAGTATTTT TRBJ2-3 TRBV29-1 NA NA
CASSQAFLAPTYEQYF TGTGCCAGCAGCCAAGCGTTCCTAGCGCCGACCTACGAGCAGTACTTC TRBJ2-7 TRBV14 NA NA
CSVLTESYEQYF TGCAGCGTCCTGACAGAGTCCTACGAGCAGTACTTC TRBJ2-7 TRBV29-1 NA NA
CASSKEVGLYTGELFF TGTGCCAGCAGCAAAGAAGTCGGGTTATACACCGGGGAGCTGTTTTTT TRBJ2-2 TRBV21-1 NA NA
CASSQVTSGSYNEQFF TGTGCCAGCAGCCAAGTTACTAGCGGTTCCTACAATGAGCAGTTCTTC TRBJ2-1 TRBV14 TRBD2 few
CASSQDSRSDRGCTEAFF TGTGCCAGCAGCCAAGATTCCCGTTCGGACAGGGGTTGCACTGAAGCTTTCTTT TRBJ1-1 TRBV14 TRBD1 NA
CASSLLAGEGKETQYF TGTGCCAGCAGCCTTCTAGCGGGAGAAGGGAAAGAGACCCAGTACTTC TRBJ2-5 TRBV11-2 TRBD2 NA
CASSPTAGTETQYF TGTGCCAGTAGTCCGACGGCGGGCACGGAGACCCAGTACTTC TRBJ2-5 TRBV19 NA NA
CASDRGAGALSYNEQFF TGTGCCAGTGACCGGGGGGCGGGAGCCCTCTCCTACAATGAGCAGTTCTTC TRBJ2-1 TRBV19 NA NA
CASGSPSGRVVNEQFF TGTGCTAGTGGTTCCCCGAGCGGGAGGGTTGTTAATGAGCAGTTCTTC TRBJ2-1 TRBV12-5 TRBD2 NA
CASSESDSESYEQYF TGCGCCAGCAGTGAGTCTGATAGTGAAAGCTACGAGCAGTACTTC TRBJ2-7 TRBV10-2 NA NA
CASSPRTMGSGANVLTF TGTGCCAGCAGCCCCCGGACTATGGGGTCTGGGGCCAACGTCCTGACTTTC TRBJ2-6 TRBV7-2 NA once
CASSKAGASTDTQYF TGTGCCAGTAGTAAAGCGGGAGCCAGCACAGATACGCAGTATTTT TRBJ2-3 TRBV19 TRBD2 NA
CASSPGQFTASGANVLTF TGCGCCAGCAGCCCGGGACAGTTTACCGCTTCTGGGGCCAACGTCCTGACTTTC TRBJ2-6 TRBV4-3 TRBD1 NA
CASTTSGLTDTQYF TGTGCCAGCACGACTAGCGGGCTCACAGATACGCAGTATTTT TRBJ2-3 TRBV2 TRBD2 NA
CASSQEGTGPTYGYTF TGCGCCAGCAGCCAAGAGGGGACAGGGCCTACCTATGGCTACACCTTC TRBJ1-2 TRBV4-1 TRBD1 NA
CASSSTDPDPHNEQFF TGTGCCAGCAGTTCCACAGACCCGGATCCCCACAATGAGCAGTTCTTC TRBJ2-1 TRBV6-5 NA once
CASSPLPGQPRRCTEAFF TGTGCCAGCAGTCCCCTCCCGGGACAGCCTCGACGGTGTACTGAAGCTTTCTTT TRBJ1-1 TRBV27 TRBD1 NA
CASSEQEGWSTDTQYF TGCGCCAGCAGTGAGCAGGAGGGATGGAGCACAGATACGCAGTATTTT TRBJ2-3 TRBV10-1 NA NA
CASSDLRDSSYEQYF TGTGCCAGCAGTGATCTCCGGGACAGCTCCTACGAGCAGTACTTC TRBJ2-7 TRBV2 TRBD1 NA
CASSPPRDARSNQPQHF TGTGCCAGCAGTCCCCCCAGGGATGCGCGGAGCAATCAGCCCCAGCATTTT TRBJ1-5 TRBV2 NA NA
CASSQNGTRHEQYF TGCGCCAGCAGCCAAAATGGAACTAGACACGAGCAGTACTTC TRBJ2-7 TRBV4-3 NA NA
CASSSGTTAASYEQYF TGTGCCAGCAGCTCCGGAACAACGGCGGCATCCTACGAGCAGTACTTC TRBJ2-7 TRBV11-2 NA NA
CASSLRQGATYEQYF TGTGCCAGCAGCCTTCGACAGGGGGCTACCTACGAGCAGTACTTC TRBJ2-7 TRBV7-2 TRBD1 NA
CAISESGGSSYNEQFF TGTGCCATCAGTGAGTCCGGCGGGAGCTCCTACAATGAGCAGTTCTTC TRBJ2-1 TRBV10-3 TRBD2 NA
CASSQEGQGVVHTIYF TGCGCCAGCAGCCAAGAGGGACAGGGAGTTGTACACACCATATATTTT TRBJ1-3 TRBV4-1 TRBD1 once